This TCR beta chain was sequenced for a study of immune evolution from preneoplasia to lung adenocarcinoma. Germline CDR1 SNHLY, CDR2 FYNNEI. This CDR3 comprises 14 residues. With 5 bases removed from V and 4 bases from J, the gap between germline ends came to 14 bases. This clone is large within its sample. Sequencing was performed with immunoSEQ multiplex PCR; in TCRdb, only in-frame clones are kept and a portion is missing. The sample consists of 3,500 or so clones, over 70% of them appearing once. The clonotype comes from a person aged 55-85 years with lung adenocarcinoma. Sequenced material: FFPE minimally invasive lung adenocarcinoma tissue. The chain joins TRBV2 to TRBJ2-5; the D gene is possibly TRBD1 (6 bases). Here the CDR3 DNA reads TGTGCCAGCAGTAGGCCAGGGGTGGTAGAGACCCAGTACTTC. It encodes CASSRPGVVETQYF.